These 20 T cell receptor beta chains came from one sample sequenced in a study of regulatory T cells in long-lasting Graves disease. Investigators prepared the TCR beta libraries by applying iRepertoire HTBI primers and Arm-PCR of CDR3 regions. MiXCR, applied by TCRdb to the multiplex PCR reads, yields one record per CDR3 protein. The sample comprises under 500,000 distinct CDR3 sequences, around 20% of which are singletons, and about a fifth rests with the top ten. Documented time point: persistent/refractory GD, antithyroid drugs over 5 years with positive TRAb. The TCR library was made from RNA extracted from PBMCs. The material sequenced was peripheral blood mononuclear cells (PBMCs), taken when the disease was refractory, from a patient treated with antithyroid drugs. The receptors here all came from a female donor with Graves disease.

The chain carries TRBV11-2 and TRBJ2-3; D gene unclear. The CDR3 spans 16 residues. Germline loops: CDR1 SGHAT, CDR2 FQNNGV. Trimming left V 2 bases short and J 2 bases short, with 14 bases between. As DNA, the CDR3 is TGTGCCAGCAGCTTATTATCGGATGCTGCCACAGATACGCAGTATTTT. Protein product: CASSLLSDAATDTQYF. The full variable domain, rest sourced from reference TRBV11-2 and TRBJ2-3, is EAGVAQSPRYKIIEKRQSVAFWCNPISGHATLYWYQQILGQGPKLLIQFQNNGVVDDSQLPKDRFSAERLKGVDSTLKIQPAKLEDSAVYLCASSLLSDAATDTQYFGPGTRLTVL.

Worth noting for this clonotype: A junction boundary mismatches the germline segment, possibly from a read error. The chain carries TRBV27 and TRBJ2-7, with D possibly being TRBD1 or TRBD2 (5 bases each). The germline V gene encodes CDR1 MNHEY and CDR2 SMNVEV (reference sequence). This CDR3 has 16 residues. DNA of the CDR3: TGTGCCAGCAGTTTATACGGGACCATTCCCACCTACGAGCAGTGCTTC. Translated: CASSLYGTIPTYEQCF.

This clonotype occurred many times. The V and J genes are TRBV12-3 or TRBV12-4 and TRBJ2-2; no definite D call. This CDR3 has 13 amino acids. V lost 6 bases and J lost 3, with 8 bases in between. DNA of the CDR3: TGTGCCAGCAGATCTACATACACCGGGGAGCTGTTTTTT. Protein: CASRSTYTGELFF.

This clonotype has just a few counts. The chain recombines TRBV15 with TRBJ1-2; the D gene is possibly TRBD1 (6 bases). The V gene's germline CDR1 is LNHNV and CDR2 YYDKDF (reference sequence). This CDR3 contains 15 residues. V dropped 4 bases and J dropped 1 base, with 13 bases sitting between them. The DNA for the CDR3 is TGTGCCACCAGCATTTCCCGGACAGTTAACTATGGCTACACCTTC. It yields the protein CATSISRTVNYGYTF.

This clonotype was detected once. The chain is built from TRBV7-2 and TRBJ2-7, with TRBD2 matching 9 bases. Unmatched junction bases numbered 13, after V lost 5 bases and J lost 5 bases. The CDR3 sequence is 16 residues long. Germline lookup yields CDR1 SGHTA and CDR2 FQGNSA. CDR3 amino acids: CASSLLAGARLNEQYF. The CDR3 bases are TGTGCCAGCAGCCTATTAGCGGGAGCCCGACTGAACGAGCAGTACTTC.

This sequence joins TRBV29-1 and TRBJ1-1, with D unresolved. CDR3 size: 13 residues. The germline CDR1 and CDR2 sequences are SQVTM and ANQGSEA. The V and J ends lost 7 bases and 2 bases respectively, with 14 bases between them. This chain's CDR3 is CSATPNSNTEAFF. In nucleotides, the CDR3 is TGCAGCGCAACTCCGAACTCTAACACTGAAGCTTTCTTT. Full variable domain (rest looked up from reference TRBV29-1 and TRBJ1-1): SAVISQKPSRDICQRGTSLTIQCQVDSQVTMMFWYRQQPGQSLTLIATANQGSEATYESGFVIDKFPISRPNLTFSTLTVSNMSPEDSSIYLCSATPNSNTEAFFGQGTRLTVV.

The chain recombines TRBV10-1 with TRBJ1-2, with no clear D. The CDR3 consists of 13 residues. Germline CDR1 reads WNHNN; CDR2 reads SYGVQD (reference sequence). The V gene lost 3 bases and the J gene lost 7 bases, with 12 bases spanning the gap. The CDR3 here is CASSDTGLSGYTF. CDR3 in DNA: TGCGCCAGCAGTGATACCGGTTTGAGTGGCTACACCTTC.

Remarks on this clonotype: This may be a read error, as it is one base from a much larger clone. This chain uses TRBV5-6 with TRBJ2-7, with TRBD2 identical over 12 bases. Trimming removed 0 bases from V and 3 bases from J; junction bases left unmatched: 1. The CDR3 loop spans 15 amino acids. Germline CDR1 reads SGHDT; CDR2 reads YYEEEE. Here the CDR3 DNA reads TGTGCCAGCAGCTTGGAACTAGCGGGAGGCTACGAGCAGTACTTC. Its translation: CASSLELAGGYEQYF.

This rearrangement joins TRBV5-1 to TRBJ2-3, with a weak D call TRBD2 (6 bases). V was cut by 7 bases and J by 4 bases, with 13 bases left in between. The germline V gene encodes CDR1 SGHRS and CDR2 YFSETQ. The CDR3 sequence is 13 residues long. The CDR3: CASAGKVADTQYF. CDR3 bases: TGCGCCAGCGCGGGAAAGGTCGCAGATACGCAGTATTTT.

The chain links TRBV18 to TRBJ2-7; D assignment may be TRBD1 or TRBD2 (5 bases each). This CDR3 comprises 13 residues. Germline assignment: CDR1 KGHSH and CDR2 LQKENI. V lost 5 bases and J 6 bases, leaving 14 bases between the germline ends. The chain's CDR3 is CASSSSEGREQYF. For the CDR3, the DNA is TGTGCCAGCTCATCAAGCGAGGGGCGCGAGCAGTACTTC.

This chain links TRBV20-1 with TRBJ2-3; a possible D gene is TRBD2 (5 bases). The CDR3 has 17 amino acids. Deletions cut 6 bases from V and 4 bases from J, with 26 bases between. Per germline, CDR1 DFQATT and CDR2 SNEGSKA (reference sequence). The CDR3 DNA sequence: TGCAGTGCCCCGAGGAAAGACGGGAAGATACACCCAGATACGCAGTATTTT. Translated: CSAPRKDGKIHPDTQYF.

The rearrangement links TRBV6-9 to TRBJ1-2; D uncertain. The ends were cut back, 4 bases at V and 7 bases at J, with 10 bases in the middle. The V gene's germline CDR1 is MNHGY and CDR2 SVAAGI. The CDR3 contains 12 residues. In DNA, the CDR3 is TGTGCCAGCAGTTCCCCTAGCTCTGGCTACACCTTC. Amino acids: CASSSPSSGYTF.

Only a few counts were recorded for this clonotype. The chain is built from TRBV7-9 and TRBJ2-5, with 7 bases that match TRBD1. J lost 2 bases, V lost 4 bases, and 13 bases had no gene match. Germline assignment: CDR1 SEHNR and CDR2 FQNEAQ (reference sequence). The CDR3 is 17 amino acids. Written as DNA, the CDR3 is TGTGCCAGCAGCTCAACTATGACAGGGCTTTTTCAAGAGACCCAGTACTTC. It yields the protein CASSSTMTGLFQETQYF.

This clonotype was detected only a few times. This chain links TRBV7-9 with TRBJ2-5; weak D call: TRBD2 (6 bases). This CDR3 is built from 15 residues. V dropped 8 bases and J dropped 1 base, with 17 bases sitting between them. Germline loops: CDR1 SEHNR, CDR2 FQNEAQ (reference sequence). DNA for the CDR3: TGTGCCAGCGTACGTTTTGGGGGGTTCCAAGAGACCCAGTACTTC. Amino acid sequence: CASVRFGGFQETQYF.

There are many counts of this clonotype. A read error may account for a junction end that differs from germline. This chain's CDR3 is CASTFRASPSEANVLTF. In DNA, the CDR3 is TGTGCCAGCACCTTCCGGGCCAGCCCCTCTGAGGCCAACGTCCTGACTTTC. This chain links TRBV12-3 or TRBV12-4 with TRBJ2-6; D unresolved. There are 17 residues in the CDR3.

The gene calls are TRBV7-2 and TRBJ1-4; D call uncertain. V lost 1 base, J lost 16 bases, and 19 bases lay in between. Germline CDR1 is SGHTA and CDR2 is FQGNSA. The CDR3 extends over 14 amino acids. The DNA for the CDR3 is TGTGCCAGCAGCTTAGTAGACTGGGCAGGAGTGAAGTTTTTT. Its translation is CASSLVDWAGVKFF.

This clonotype has ten or more counts. The rearrangement links TRBV5-1 to TRBJ2-7; unclear D gene. The length of the CDR3 is 13 residues. Trimming removed 4 bases at V and 6 bases at J, with 14 bases between. The germline V gene has CDR1 SGHRS and CDR2 YFSETQ. The CDR3 is CASSPDLAVEQYF. Here the CDR3 DNA reads TGCGCCAGCAGCCCCGATTTAGCCGTCGAGCAGTACTTC.

This clonotype has ten or more counts. The chain couples TRBV6-2 or TRBV6-3 to TRBJ2-7; tentative D call: TRBD2 (7 bases). V gave up 2 bases and J gave up 3 bases, with 20 bases separating them. CDR1 is MNHEY and CDR2 is SVGEGT in the germline V gene. The CDR3 consists of 17 residues. Written as DNA, the CDR3 is TGTGCCAGCAGTTACCAACCTCGCGGGCGGGGGCACTACGAGCAGTACTTC. It codes for CASSYQPRGRGHYEQYF.

This chain links TRBV7-2 with TRBJ1-5; no definite D call. The V and J ends lost 4 bases and 6 bases respectively, with 7 bases between them. Germline CDR1 is SGHTA and CDR2 is FQGNSA. The CDR3 covers 12 residues. CDR3 protein: CASSSDRQPQHF. The CDR3, as DNA: TGTGCCAGCAGCTCTGACCGTCAGCCCCAGCATTTT.

This clonotype appeared many times. This chain links TRBV28 with TRBJ1-1, with D tentatively TRBD1 (5 bases). Germline V gene lookup returns CDR1 MDHEN and CDR2 SYDVKM. The CDR3 runs 13 residues. V was cut by 3 bases and J by 3 bases, with 8 bases left in between. The CDR3 DNA follows: TGTGCCAGCAGTTTTATGGGGGACACTGAAGCTTTCTTT. Residues: CASSFMGDTEAFF.